The sequence of this T cell receptor beta chain was determined in a study of blood T cell repertoires in COVID-19. As for the study in general: Material from acute and convalescent COVID-19 was sourced from the United States, Italy and Spain. T cells, B-cell-depleted T cells, or PBMCs supplied cDNA or gDNA.

A word on this clone: Other DNA sequences in this sample translate to the same CDR3.

In the authors' methods: The authors estimated nucleated cell counts from reference gene primer amplification. The protocol was immunoSEQ multiplex PCR, while the TCRdb copy is restricted to in-frame clones and leaves out a portion. V, J and clone size are taken as reported in that table, and D and trimming were inferred from the DNA itself. Of 150,000 to 200,000 clones detected, over 75% appear once; the ten largest clones hold 9.5% to 12%. V was shortened by 3 bases and J by 0 bases, with 9 bases between the two germline ends. Germline CDR1 is MDHEN and CDR2 is SYDVKM. The CDR3 consists of 14 residues.

Sequencing was done on a sample of peripheral blood. V is TRBV28 and J is TRBJ2-7; D ambiguous. This TCR was recovered from a man in his 60s with active or convalescent COVID-19. The CDR3 coding sequence is TGTGCCAGCAGTTTGTCCGGTAGCTCCTACGAGCAGTACTTC. It specifies CASSLSGSSYEQYF.